Included here is one T cell receptor (beta chain) sequence, with context. The antigen is not known. There are 14 residues in the CDR3. V lost 3 bases to trimming and J lost 2 bases, with 9 bases between them. Germline V gene data show CDR1 as MNHEY and CDR2 as SVGEGT. The data were obtained in a study of T cell responses to AZD1222 COVID-19 vaccine. Study results and limitations: Rises in breadth and depth of Spike-specific TCRs came after two AZD1222 doses. Clonal diversity was possibly underestimated; the donors were predominantly white British and more often female.

Using immunoSEQ multiplex PCR, the repertoire was profiled, and TCRdb retains in-frame clones only, with some absent. The sample lists 150,000 to 200,000 clones; approximately 92% were seen once. This clonotype was obtained from an adult in good health. Source: peripheral blood, taken on day 0 of AZD1222 vaccination. The chain couples TRBV6-2 or TRBV6-3 to TRBJ2-3; D unclear. The CDR3 region has the DNA TGTGCCAGCAGTTATATATCCGCCACAGATACGCAGTATTTT. Protein sequence: CASSYISATDTQYF.